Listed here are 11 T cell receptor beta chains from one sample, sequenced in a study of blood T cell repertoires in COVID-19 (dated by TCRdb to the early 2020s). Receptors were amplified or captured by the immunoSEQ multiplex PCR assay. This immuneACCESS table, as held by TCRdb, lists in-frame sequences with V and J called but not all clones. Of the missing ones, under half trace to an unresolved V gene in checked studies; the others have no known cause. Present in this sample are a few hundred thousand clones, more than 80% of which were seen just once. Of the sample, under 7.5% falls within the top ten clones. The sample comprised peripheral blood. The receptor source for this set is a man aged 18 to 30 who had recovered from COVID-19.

CDR3 sequence: CDLPGGARTDTQYF. CDR3 sequence (DNA): TGTGACCTCCCGGGGGGGGCGCGCACAGATACGCAGTATTTT. The J gene is TRBJ2-3, the V gene TRBV11-3; TRBD2 matches 8 bases. Germline V gene lookup returns CDR1 SGHNT and CDR2 YENEEA. This CDR3 contains 14 residues.

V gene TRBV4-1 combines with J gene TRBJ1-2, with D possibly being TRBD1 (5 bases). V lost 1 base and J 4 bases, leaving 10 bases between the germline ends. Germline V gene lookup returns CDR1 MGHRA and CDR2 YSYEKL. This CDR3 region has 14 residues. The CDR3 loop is CASSQGQIGYGYTF. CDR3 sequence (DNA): TGCGCCAGCAGCCAAGGACAGATCGGCTATGGCTACACCTTC.

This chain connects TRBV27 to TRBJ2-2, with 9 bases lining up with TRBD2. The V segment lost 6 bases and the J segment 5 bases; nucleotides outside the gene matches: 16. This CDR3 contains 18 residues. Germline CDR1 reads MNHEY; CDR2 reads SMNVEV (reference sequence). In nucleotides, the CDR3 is TGTGCCAGCAGGAGATTCCCCCCAATAGCGGGAGATACCGGGGAGCTGTTTTTT. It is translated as CASRRFPPIAGDTGELFF.

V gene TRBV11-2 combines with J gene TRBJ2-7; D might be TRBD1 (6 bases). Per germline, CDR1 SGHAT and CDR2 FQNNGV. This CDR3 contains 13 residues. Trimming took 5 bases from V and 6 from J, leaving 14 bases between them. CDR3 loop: CASSRPGQPEQYF. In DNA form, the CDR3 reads TGTGCCAGCAGCCGCCCCGGACAGCCCGAGCAGTACTTC.

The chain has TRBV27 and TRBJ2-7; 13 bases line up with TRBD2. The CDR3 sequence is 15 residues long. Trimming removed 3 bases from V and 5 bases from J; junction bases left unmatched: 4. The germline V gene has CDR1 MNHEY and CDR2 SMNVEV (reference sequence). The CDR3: CASSFGLAGANEQYF. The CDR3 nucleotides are TGTGCCAGCAGTTTCGGACTAGCGGGAGCCAACGAGCAGTACTTC.

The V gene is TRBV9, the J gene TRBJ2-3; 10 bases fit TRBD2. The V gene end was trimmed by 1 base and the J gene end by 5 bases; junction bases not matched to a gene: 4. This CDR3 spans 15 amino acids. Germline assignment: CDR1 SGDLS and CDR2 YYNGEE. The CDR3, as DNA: TGTGCCAGCAGCGTAAGTCTAGCGGGGGAAGATACGCAGTATTTT. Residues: CASSVSLAGEDTQYF.

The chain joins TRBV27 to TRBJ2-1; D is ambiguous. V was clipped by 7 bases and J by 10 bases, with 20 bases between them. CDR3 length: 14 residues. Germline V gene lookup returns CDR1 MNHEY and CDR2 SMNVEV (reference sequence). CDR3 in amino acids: CASINLMTLSEQFF. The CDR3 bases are TGTGCCAGCATAAACCTAATGACTCTCTCCGAGCAGTTCTTC.

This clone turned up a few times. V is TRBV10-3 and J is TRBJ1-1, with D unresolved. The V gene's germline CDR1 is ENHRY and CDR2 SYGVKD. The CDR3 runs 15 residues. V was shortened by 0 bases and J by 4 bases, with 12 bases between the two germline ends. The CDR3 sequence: CAISESGGYGTEAFF. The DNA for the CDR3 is TGTGCCATCAGTGAGTCTGGCGGCTATGGCACTGAAGCTTTCTTT.

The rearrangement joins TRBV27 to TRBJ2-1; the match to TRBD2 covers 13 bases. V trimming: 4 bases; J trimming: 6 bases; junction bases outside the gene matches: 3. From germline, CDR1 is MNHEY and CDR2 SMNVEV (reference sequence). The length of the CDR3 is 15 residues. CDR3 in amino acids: CASSSGLAGVNEQFF. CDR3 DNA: TGTGCCAGCAGTTCCGGACTAGCGGGAGTCAATGAGCAGTTCTTC.

Here the CDR3 DNA reads TGTGCCAGCAGCCGGGGAAGGGGACAGCAGCTTAGTCACACTGAAGCTTTCTTT. It is translated as CASSRGRGQQLSHTEAFF. The V call is TRBV3-1 (or the pseudogene TRBV3-2), the J call TRBJ1-1, with 7 bases identical to TRBD1. The V gene end was trimmed by 4 bases and the J gene end by 3 bases; junction bases not matched to a gene: 17. From germline, CDR1 is LGHDT and CDR2 YNNKEL (reference sequence). This CDR3 comprises 18 residues.

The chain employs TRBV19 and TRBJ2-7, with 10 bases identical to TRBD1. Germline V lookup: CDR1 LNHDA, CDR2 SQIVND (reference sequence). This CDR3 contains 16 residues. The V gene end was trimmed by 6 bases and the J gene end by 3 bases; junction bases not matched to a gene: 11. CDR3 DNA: TGTGCCAGTAGAACCGGGACAGGGGATGGGATCTACGAGCAGTACTTC. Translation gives CASRTGTGDGIYEQYF.